This T cell receptor (beta chain) stems from a study of OX40 agonist ivuxolimab in advanced cancers. Looking at the study overall: Ivuxolimab was an agonistic, fully human IgG2 monoclonal antibody directed against OX40 (CD134), a costimulatory receptor. Intravenous ivuxolimab was administered to patients every 2 weeks at six dose levels: 0.01, 0.1, 0.3, 1.5, 3 and 10 mg/kg. Of the roughly 52 dose-escalation patients, hepatocellular carcinoma was present in about 20, melanoma in around 15, renal cell carcinoma in 9 and head and neck cancer in 9. A male proportion of 70% to 90% and a mean age of 60 years, ranging from about 23 to 79, were recorded for the dose-escalation cohort. Patients were allowed to have had prior anti-PD-1, anti-PD-L1 or anti-CTLA-4 therapy, and more than 30% of the dose-escalation patients had previously received checkpoint inhibitors. Partial responses occurred in three dose-escalation patients: two with cutaneous melanoma and one with hepatocellular carcinoma. Peripheral TCRbeta sequencing aimed to test whether ivuxolimab altered TCR sequence diversity and caused clonal T-cell expansion. The paper covers the monotherapy dose-escalation part of the phase I ivuxolimab trial, which included N of about 56 patients.

Per the germline V gene (reference sequence), MNHNY is the CDR1 and SVGAGI is the CDR2. Ends trimmed: V by 0 bases, J by 4 bases; bases unmatched to a gene: 1. The CDR3 runs 15 residues from the cysteine to the phenylalanine. Only the CDR3 DNA is retained, 45 bases long and in frame from the first base. This clone was detected only a few times. Its antigen target is currently unknown. Base qualities are missing; no much larger clone stands one base away. Points the paper makes about the study in general: Antigen specificity was not determined for the clonally expanded peripheral T cells. Partial responders in the 0.1-3.0 mg/kg groups had among the lowest normalized peripheral clonal expansion, especially among CD8+ T cells. On average, CD8+ T cells showed more expanded clones than CD4+ T cells after ivuxolimab. At doses of 0.1 to 3.0 mg/kg, clonal expansion of both CD4+ and CD8+ T cells in blood was seen between baseline and week 6. Low levels of normalized T-cell clonal expansion were also shown by some nonresponding patients.

The trial excluded patients who had a history of autoimmune disease or who were on systemic immunosuppression. In every dose cohort, peripheral blood was drawn for TCR sequencing at baseline, cycle 4 day 1, and cycle 7 day 1. The samples were drawn from a first-in-human, open-label, multicenter phase I dose-escalation trial of ivuxolimab. Adults with locally advanced or metastatic head and neck squamous cell, hepatocellular, melanoma or renal cell carcinoma were enrolled in the trial. Before TCR sequencing, CD4+ and CD8+ T cells were separately sorted from peripheral blood. Genomic DNA was isolated from the sorted cells so that the TCRbeta CDR3 region could be sequenced. TCRbeta CDR3 regions were sequenced using the immunoSEQ Assay. TCRdb took this table from immuneACCESS and kept in-frame rearrangements with V and J called. Such tables lack part of the clones; where checked against another copy, unresolved V genes explain under half of the gap, and the rest is unexplained. In all, the sample holds some 51,000 clones, and approximately 83% of those were seen once. Roughly 13% of the sample rests with the top ten.

In this chain, TRBV6-6 is recombined with TRBJ1-1; 11 of the junction bases match TRBD1. The TCR was taken from an adult with an advanced solid tumor such as melanoma, head and neck, liver or kidney cancer. Specimen: CD4+ or CD8+ T cells sorted from blood, collected in a trial of the OX40 agonist ivuxolimab. The sequenced DNA: TGTGCCAGCAGTTACTCCGGACAGGGGGCCACTGAAGCTTTCTTT. Translated, it reads CASSYSGQGATEAFF.